These 3 T cell receptor beta chains came from one sample sequenced in a study of PD-1 blockade in classical Hodgkin lymphoma. The time point here: cycle 4 day 1 (C4D1), after six to seven weeks of nivolumab. Each of the patients experienced relapse following autologous stem cell transplantation, and their brentuximab vedotin exposure differed. The data were produced by immunoSEQ multiplex PCR, yet TCRdb's version contains in-frame clones alone and is incomplete. The table has tens of thousands of clones, about 82% seen once; the top ten hold around 15%. Sequencing used peripheral blood mononuclear cells (PBMCs), obtained before the fourth cycle of nivolumab. These receptors were obtained from a human donor with classical Hodgkin lymphoma.

This chain links TRBV29-1 with TRBJ1-2; TRBD1 agrees at 8 bases. Germline V lookup: CDR1 SQVTM, CDR2 ANQGSEA. This CDR3 contains 13 residues. Trimming removed 3 bases from V and 6 bases from J; junction bases left unmatched: 6. The CDR3 loop is CSVDFPGGDGYTF. The CDR3 region has the DNA TGCAGCGTTGATTTCCCAGGGGGCGATGGCTACACCTTC.

The rearrangement joins TRBV6-6 to TRBJ2-1, with D perhaps assigned TRBD1 or TRBD2 (5 bases each). Germline assignment: CDR1 MNHNY and CDR2 SVGAGI (reference sequence). Trimming pared 5 bases from V and 10 bases from J, leaving 18 bases between. This CDR3 spans 14 amino acids. The CDR3 spells CASSRTQLTGEQFF. For the CDR3, the DNA is TGTGCCAGCAGTCGGACACAGTTAACGGGGGAGCAGTTCTTC.

The V and J genes are TRBV6-1 and TRBJ1-1; a weak D match, TRBD1 (5 bases). V shed 2 bases and J shed 1 base, with 11 bases lying between them. CDR1 is MNHNS, CDR2 SASEGT, per germline. This CDR3 contains 15 residues. Here the CDR3 DNA reads TGTGCCAGCAGTGAACTGACAGTGAGGAACACTGAAGCTTTCTTT. This codes for CASSELTVRNTEAFF.